This T cell receptor beta chain was captured by sequencing in a study of beta chain features in type 1 diabetes. This clone was seen only a few times. Its antigen is undetermined. The CDR3 consists of 17 residues. Germline lookup yields CDR1 SGHRS and CDR2 YFSETQ. After removal of 5 bases from V and 1 base from J, the junction contained 10 bases not matched to a gene. Expressed TCRB transcripts were sequenced because the isolated RNA had all been reverse transcribed beforehand. Profiling relied on immunoSEQ multiplex PCR, and the TCRdb table lists in-frame clones only, not all of them. In the table there are roughly 140,000 clones, about 8.1% of which are singletons. General study findings and limits: cDNA-based reads could over-represent cells with high TCR expression.

The V and J genes are TRBV5-1 and TRBJ2-5, with 11 positions matching TRBD2. This TCR came from a man younger than 30 in good health. Sequencing was carried out using central memory CD4+ T cells from blood. The CDR3 here is CASRHSTTSGVQETQYF. DNA of the CDR3: TGCGCCAGCAGACACTCGACGACTAGCGGGGTCCAAGAGACCCAGTACTTC.